The TCR beta chain described here comes from a study of T cells in Graves' hyperthyroidism and ophthalmopathy. Researchers took RNA transcripts and amplified the TCR beta CDR3 regions from them. During a first-round RT-PCR of the TCR CDR3, the HTBI primer set was used. One entry per CDR3 protein results from TCRdb running MiXCR on the multiplex PCR reads. The table lists 450,000 to 700,000 distinct CDR3 sequences, approximately 44% of them singletons. CDR1 is WSHSY, CDR2 SAAADI, per germline. The CDR3 has 18 residues. Trimming took 0 bases from V and 4 from J, leaving 22 bases between them. The study left out patients who had uncontrolled infection, other autoimmune disease, pregnancy or lactation.

The J gene is TRBJ2-7, the V gene TRBV10-2; D is perhaps TRBD2 (5 bases). The source material was peripheral blood or thyroid tissue (not recorded which). The receptor was derived from an adult woman with Graves' disease, either hyperthyroidism or ophthalmopathy (not recorded which). The CDR3 spells CASSESTYSYPGEYEQYF. CDR3 DNA sequence: TGCGCCAGCAGTGAGTCGACATACAGTTACCCCGGGGAGTACGAGCAGTACTTC.